This entry lists 18 T cell receptor beta chains sequenced from one sample in a study of blood T cell repertoires in COVID-19. Sequencing was performed with immunoSEQ multiplex PCR; in TCRdb, only in-frame clones are kept and a portion is missing. The repertoire holds just over 650,000 clones, with about nine tenths as singletons. The sequenced sample consisted of peripheral blood. The receptors were sampled from a woman aged 18-29 years with acute or convalescent COVID-19.

The V gene is TRBV3-1 (or the pseudogene TRBV3-2), the J gene TRBJ2-1, with TRBD2 identical over 12 bases. V shed 0 bases and J 7 bases; nucleotides not matched to a gene: 7. This CDR3 has 17 amino acids. CDR1 is LGHDT, CDR2 YNNKEL, per germline (reference sequence). CDR3 nucleotide sequence: TGTGCCAGCAGCCAAGACCTAGCGGGGGGGCCGAGGAATGAGCAGTTCTTC. Amino acids: CASSQDLAGGPRNEQFF.

The chain carries TRBV27 and TRBJ2-1, with 10 bases identical to TRBD2. The V segment lost 3 bases and the J segment 4 bases; nucleotides outside the gene matches: 12. The CDR3 totals 18 residues. The germline gives CDR1 MNHEY, CDR2 SMNVEV (reference sequence). As DNA, the CDR3 is TGTGCCAGCAGTTTGGGGACTCCTAGCGGGGGAGGATACAATGAGCAGTTCTTC. This gives the protein CASSLGTPSGGGYNEQFF.

This sequence joins TRBV6-5 and TRBJ2-4; TRBD1 is a possible D gene (6 bases). The germline V and J ends were trimmed by 4 bases and 0 bases, with 13 bases remaining between them. Germline-derived CDR1 and CDR2 are MNHEY and SVGAGI. The CDR3 is 16 amino acids. CDR3 sequence: CASSSGTSLAKNIQYF. The CDR3 DNA sequence: TGTGCCAGCAGTTCCGGGACATCCCTAGCCAAAAACATTCAGTACTTC.

This clone appeared a few times. Distinct nucleotide sequences in the sample also encode this CDR3. CDR3 sequence reads: CASSLGTGGNQPQHF. The CDR3 DNA reads TGTGCCAGCAGTTTAGGGACAGGGGGCAATCAGCCCCAGCATTTT. The rearrangement links TRBV27 to TRBJ1-5; 10 bases map to TRBD1. V trimming: 2 bases; J trimming: 2 bases; junction bases outside the gene matches: 0. Germline V gives CDR1 MNHEY, CDR2 SMNVEV (reference sequence). This CDR3 is built from 15 residues.

This clone was picked up one time. This chain uses TRBV4-1 with TRBJ1-1, with D uncertain. V was pared by 0 bases and J by 11 bases, with 25 bases between. Germline values: CDR1 MGHRA, CDR2 YSYEKL. The CDR3 contains 17 residues. The CDR3 DNA reads TGCGCCAGCAGCCAAGAGGTCCGTGGCAGCGGAAAAAGTCGTGCTTTCTTT. Translation: CASSQEVRGSGKSRAFF.

The gene calls are TRBV2 and TRBJ1-6; D remains ambiguous. The CDR3 covers 13 residues. Germline CDR1 reads SNHLY; CDR2 reads FYNNEI. Trimming took 7 bases from V and 9 from J, leaving 13 bases between them. CDR3 sequence: CASTGQAFSPLHF. The CDR3, as DNA: TGTGCCAGCACCGGCCAGGCCTTTTCACCCCTCCACTTT.

The chain recombines TRBV4-1 with TRBJ1-1; D perhaps matches TRBD1 (6 bases). Between the trimmed V and J ends, which lost 1 base and 6 bases, there was a span of 9 bases. This CDR3 spans 13 amino acids. Germline values: CDR1 MGHRA, CDR2 YSYEKL. CDR3 sequence reads: CASSQVGQPEAFF. Written as DNA, the CDR3 is TGCGCCAGCAGCCAAGTAGGACAGCCTGAAGCTTTCTTT.

This chain links TRBV11-1 with TRBJ2-3, with 8 bases matching TRBD2. The germline V gene has CDR1 SGHAT and CDR2 FQDESV (reference sequence). The CDR3 is made up of 16 amino acids. The junction had 9 bases not matched to a gene; V was cut back by 5 bases and J by 2 bases. CDR3: CASSETGTRTTDTQYF. The DNA of the CDR3 is TGTGCCAGCAGCGAAACCGGGACTAGAACCACAGATACGCAGTATTTT. The whole variable domain, remainder taken from reference TRBV11-1 and TRBJ2-3, is EAEVAQSPRYKITEKSQAVAFWCDPISGHATLYWYRQILGQGPELLVQFQDESVVDDSQLPKDRFSAERLKGVDSTLKIQPAELGDSAMYLCASSETGTRTTDTQYFGPGTRLTVL.

The genes are TRBV5-8 and TRBJ1-5; D is unresolved. The germline V and J ends were trimmed by 2 bases and 4 bases, with 10 bases remaining between them. There are 14 residues in the CDR3. Germline CDR1 and CDR2: SGHTS and YDEGEE. The CDR3 spells CASSFILGNQPQHF. Here the CDR3 DNA reads TGTGCCAGCAGCTTTATACTCGGGAATCAGCCCCAGCATTTT.

The chain uses TRBV7-6 and TRBJ2-3; D gene uncertain. V shed 1 base and J shed 2 bases, with 7 bases lying between them. The germline CDR1 and CDR2 sequences are SGHVS and FNYEAQ. The CDR3 is 14 residues long. In nucleotides, the CDR3 is TGTGCCAGCAGCTTAGTTTCGTTCACAGATACGCAGTATTTT. It codes for CASSLVSFTDTQYF.

This sequence joins TRBV7-3 and TRBJ2-3; 7 bases line up with TRBD2. The germline V gene has CDR1 SGHTA and CDR2 FQGTGA. This CDR3 comprises 15 residues. The V segment lost 3 bases and the J segment 2 bases; nucleotides outside the gene matches: 5. DNA of the CDR3: TGTGCCAGCAGCTTCGGCGGGGGACCCACAGATACGCAGTATTTT. This sequence encodes CASSFGGGPTDTQYF.

This clone came up a few times. The V and J genes are TRBV6-2 or TRBV6-3 and TRBJ1-6, with D tentatively TRBD1 (5 bases). This CDR3 is built from 14 residues. Trimming shortened V by 0 bases and J by 8 bases, and 8 bases separated the two germline ends. Germline V lookup: CDR1 MNHEY, CDR2 SVGEGT. CDR3 residues: CASSYSGGYSPLHF. CDR3 bases: TGTGCCAGCAGTTACTCGGGGGGTTATTCACCCCTCCACTTT.

About this clone: Other DNA sequences in this specimen translate into the identical CDR3. This CDR3 reads CASSLTDTQYF. The DNA of the CDR3 is TGTGCCAGCAGCTTAACTGATACGCAGTATTTT. V and J are TRBV7-2 and TRBJ2-3; D not resolved. CDR3 length: 11 residues. The germline V and J ends were trimmed by 2 bases and 6 bases, with 3 bases remaining between them. The germline V gene has CDR1 SGHTA and CDR2 FQGNSA.

The chain is built from TRBV11-2 and TRBJ2-3, with 9 nucleotides matching TRBD2. This CDR3 spans 13 amino acids. The ends lost 4 bases at V and 8 bases at J; junction bases unmatched: 4. CDR1 and CDR2 (germline): SGHAT, FQNNGV. The CDR3 DNA follows: TGTGCCAGCAGCTCCTCGACTAGCGGTACGCAGTATTTT. This gives the protein CASSSSTSGTQYF.

V gene TRBV5-5 combines with J gene TRBJ2-7, with TRBD1 matching 9 bases. Germline trimming cut 5 bases from V and 6 bases from J; bases unmatched to any gene: 9. Germline CDR1 is SGHKS and CDR2 is YYEKEE (reference sequence). The CDR3 length is 14 residues. This CDR3 reads CASRRPGQGVEQYF. The CDR3 coding sequence is TGTGCCAGCAGGAGACCGGGACAGGGCGTCGAGCAGTACTTC.

For this clone: Other DNA sequences in the sample encode the same CDR3. The gene calls are TRBV12-3 or TRBV12-4 and TRBJ2-7; TRBD1 might be the D (6 bases). The CDR3 runs 13 residues. Deletions cut 1 base from V and 3 bases from J, with 7 bases between. The chain's CDR3 is CASSLVRGYEQYF. CDR3 DNA: TGTGCCAGCAGTTTAGTCAGGGGCTACGAGCAGTACTTC.

CDR3 nucleotide sequence: TGTGCTAGTGGTTTCCTCGTAGGACAGCCGAACACTGAAGCTTTCTTT. Translated, it gives CASGFLVGQPNTEAFF. The gene calls are TRBV12-5 and TRBJ1-1; TRBD1 might be the D (6 bases). The V gene's germline CDR1 is LGHNT and CDR2 FRNRAP. The CDR3 length is 16 residues. With 3 bases removed from V and 1 base from J, the gap between germline ends came to 15 bases.

The chain employs TRBV3-1 (or the pseudogene TRBV3-2) and TRBJ2-3; tentative D call: TRBD1 (5 bases). Trimming removed 6 bases at V and 4 bases at J, with 11 bases between. The CDR3 consists of 13 residues. Looked up from germline, CDR1 is LGHDT and CDR2 is YNNKEL (reference sequence). Written as DNA, the CDR3 is TGTGCCAGCAGGAGAGCAGGGTCAGATACGCAGTATTTT. Its protein product is CASRRAGSDTQYF.